This T cell receptor (beta chain) came from a study of radiotherapy plus CTLA-4 blockade in lung cancer. Assay used: immunoSEQ multiplex PCR; TCRdb lists only in-frame clones, some missing. The data hold tens of thousands of clones, with about 76% observed a single time. Focal radiation and CTLA-4 blockade (ipilimumab) were tested in chemo-refractory metastatic non-small-cell lung cancer patients. The sequencing used peripheral blood, collected from a patient treated with radiotherapy plus ipilimumab. The clonotype originates from a human donor with non-small cell lung cancer whose response to radiotherapy plus ipilimumab could not be evaluated.

The CDR3 DNA reads as TGTGCCAGCAGAACAGGGGGCGCGTCGATTGAAGCTTTCTTT. Translation: CASRTGGASIEAFF. The chain employs TRBV28 and TRBJ1-1; 9 bases match TRBD1. V was clipped by 6 bases and J by 7 bases; unmatched bases: 9. The CDR3 extends over 14 amino acids. CDR1 is MDHEN and CDR2 is SYDVKM in the germline V gene. Supplemented by reference TRBV28 and TRBJ1-1, the full variable domain reads DVKVTQSSRYLVKRTGEKVFLECVQDMDHENMFWYRQDPGLGLRLIYFSYDVKMKEKGDIPEGYSVSREKKERFSLILESASTNQTSMYLCASRTGGASIEAFFGQGTRLTVV.